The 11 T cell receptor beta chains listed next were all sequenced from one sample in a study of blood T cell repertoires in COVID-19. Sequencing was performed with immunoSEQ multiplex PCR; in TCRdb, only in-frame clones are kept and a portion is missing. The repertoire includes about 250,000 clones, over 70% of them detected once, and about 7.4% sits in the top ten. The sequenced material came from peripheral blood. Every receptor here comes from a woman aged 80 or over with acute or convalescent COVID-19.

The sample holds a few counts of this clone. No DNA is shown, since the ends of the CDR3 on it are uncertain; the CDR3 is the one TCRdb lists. The CDR3 reads CASSSSGDGGYTF. This rearrangement joins TRBV12-3 or TRBV12-4 to TRBJ1-2. The CDR3 is 13 residues long, ends included.

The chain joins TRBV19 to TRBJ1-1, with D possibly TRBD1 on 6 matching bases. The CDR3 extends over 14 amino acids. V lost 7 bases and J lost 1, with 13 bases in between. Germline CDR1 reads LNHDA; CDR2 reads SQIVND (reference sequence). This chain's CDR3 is CASTAGTPNTEAFF. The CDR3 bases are TGTGCCAGTACTGCCGGGACACCGAACACTGAAGCTTTCTTT. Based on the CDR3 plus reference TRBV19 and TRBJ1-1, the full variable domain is DGGITQSPKYLFRKEGQNVTLSCEQNLNHDAMYWYRQDPGQGLRLIYYSQIVNDFQKGDIAEGYSVSREKKESFPLTVTSAQKNPTAFYLCASTAGTPNTEAFFGQGTRLTVV.

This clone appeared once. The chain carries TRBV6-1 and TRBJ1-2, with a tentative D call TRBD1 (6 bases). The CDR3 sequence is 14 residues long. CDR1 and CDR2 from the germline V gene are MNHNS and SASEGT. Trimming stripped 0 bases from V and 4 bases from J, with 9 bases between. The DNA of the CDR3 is TGTGCCAGCAGTGAAGCGAGGACAGTCTATGGCTACACCTTC. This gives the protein CASSEARTVYGYTF.

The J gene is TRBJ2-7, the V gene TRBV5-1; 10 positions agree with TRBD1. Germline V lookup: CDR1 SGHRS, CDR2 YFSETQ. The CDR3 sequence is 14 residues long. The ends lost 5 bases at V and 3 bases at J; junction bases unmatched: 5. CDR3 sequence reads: CASRPGTGDYEQYF. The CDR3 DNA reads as TGCGCCAGCAGACCCGGGACAGGGGACTACGAGCAGTACTTC.

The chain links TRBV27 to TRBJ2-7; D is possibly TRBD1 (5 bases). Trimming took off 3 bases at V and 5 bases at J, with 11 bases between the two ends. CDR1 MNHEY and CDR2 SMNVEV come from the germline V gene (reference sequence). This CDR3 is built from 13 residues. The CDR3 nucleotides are TGTGCCAGCAGTTTTTCAGGGCGGAACGAGCAGTACTTC. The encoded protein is CASSFSGRNEQYF.

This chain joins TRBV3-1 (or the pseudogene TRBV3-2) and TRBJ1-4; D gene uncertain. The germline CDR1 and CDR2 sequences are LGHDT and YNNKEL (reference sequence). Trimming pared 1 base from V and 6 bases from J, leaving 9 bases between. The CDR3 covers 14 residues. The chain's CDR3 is CASSQASSHEKLFF. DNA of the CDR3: TGTGCCAGCAGCCAAGCGTCCTCTCATGAAAAACTGTTTTTT.

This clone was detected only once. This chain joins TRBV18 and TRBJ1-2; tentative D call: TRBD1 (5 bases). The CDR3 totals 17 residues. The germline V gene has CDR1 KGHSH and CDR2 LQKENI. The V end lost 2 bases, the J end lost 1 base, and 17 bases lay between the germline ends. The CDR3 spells CASSPRSWGEINYGYTF. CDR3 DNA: TGTGCCAGCTCACCAAGGTCTTGGGGGGAGATTAACTATGGCTACACCTTC. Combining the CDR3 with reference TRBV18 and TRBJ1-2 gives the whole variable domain NAGVMQNPRHLVRRRGQEARLRCSPMKGHSHVYWYRQLPEEGLKFMVYLQKENIIDESGMPKERFSAEFPKEGPSILRIQQVVRGDSAAYFCASSPRSWGEINYGYTFGSGTRLTVV.

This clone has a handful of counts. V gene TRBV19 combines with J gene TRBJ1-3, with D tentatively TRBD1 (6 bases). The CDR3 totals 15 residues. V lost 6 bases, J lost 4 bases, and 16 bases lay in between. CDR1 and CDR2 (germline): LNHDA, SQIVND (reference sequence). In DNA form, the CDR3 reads TGTGCCAGTAGCAGTGGGGGGGCACTAGGAAACACCATATATTTT. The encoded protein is CASSSGGALGNTIYF.

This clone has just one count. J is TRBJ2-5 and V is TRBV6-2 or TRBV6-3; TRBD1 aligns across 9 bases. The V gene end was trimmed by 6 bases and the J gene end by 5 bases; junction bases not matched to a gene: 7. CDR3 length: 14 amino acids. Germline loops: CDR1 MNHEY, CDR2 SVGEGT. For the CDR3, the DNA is TGTGCCAGCAGCAAGGGACAGGGACCGGAGACCCAGTACTTC. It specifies CASSKGQGPETQYF.

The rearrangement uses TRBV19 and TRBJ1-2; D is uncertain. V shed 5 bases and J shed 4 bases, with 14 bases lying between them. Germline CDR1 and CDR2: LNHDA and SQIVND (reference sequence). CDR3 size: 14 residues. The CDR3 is CASSARMTSYGYTF. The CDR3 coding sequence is TGTGCCAGTAGTGCAAGAATGACAAGCTATGGCTACACCTTC.

The CDR3 DNA reads TGTGCCAGCAGCCAACGGGACTTTTCCTACAATGAGCAGTTCTTC. Residues: CASSQRDFSYNEQFF. J is TRBJ2-1 and V is TRBV14, with a possible D match to TRBD2 (6 bases). The V gene's germline CDR1 is SGHDN and CDR2 FVKESK. CDR3 length: 15 residues. V was clipped by 2 bases and J by 1 base, with 9 bases between them. Filled out from reference TRBV14 and TRBJ2-1, the complete variable domain reads EAGVTQFPSHSVIEKGQTVTLRCDPISGHDNLYWYRRVMGKEIKFLLHFVKESKQDESGMPNNRFLAERTGGTYSTLKVQPAELEDSGVYFCASSQRDFSYNEQFFGPGTRLTVL.